Listed below are T cell receptor beta chains from one sample, sequenced in a study of Ad26.COV2.S vaccination and SARS-CoV-2 variants. Sequencing used immunoSEQ multiplex PCR; TCRdb keeps in-frame clones, though not all of them. Counted here are roughly 300,000 clones, approximately 90% occurring once; the ten biggest clones make up roughly 5%. The sample in question was peripheral blood, obtained in a trial of Ad26.COV2.S vaccine versus placebo. These receptors originate from a person between 18 and 65 years old who received the Ad26.COV2.S COVID-19 vaccine or a placebo. Both conserved end residues are part of each CDR3. Fields, in order: CDR3 protein, CDR3 DNA, clone size, J gene, D gene, CDR3 length, V gene. A D gene is named only where the DNA matches it firmly. Where a row states a size, it is once, few, many or the class of an expanded clone; other rows omit it.

CDR3: CSASPDQTGGNEQFF; DNA: TGCAGTGCTAGTCCGGACCAGACAGGAGGCAATGAGCAGTTCTTC; size: NA; J: TRBJ2-1; D: NA; length: 15; V: TRBV20-1
CDR3: CAWSVQGTDTQYF; DNA: TGTGCCTGGAGTGTACAGGGCACAGATACGCAGTATTTT; size: NA; J: TRBJ2-3; D: NA; length: 13; V: TRBV30
CDR3: CASSSDRVRYTF; DNA: TGTGCCAGCAGTTCGGACAGGGTTCGCTACACCTTC; size: NA; J: TRBJ1-2; D: TRBD1; length: 12; V: TRBV28
CDR3: CSASQNEKLFF; DNA: TGCAGTGCTAGTCAGAATGAAAAACTGTTTTTT; size: NA; J: TRBJ1-4; D: NA; length: 11; V: TRBV20-1
CDR3: CAWSDRDRGSYEQYF; DNA: TGTGCCTGGAGTGACCGGGACAGGGGTTCCTACGAGCAGTACTTC; size: NA; J: TRBJ2-7; D: TRBD1; length: 15; V: TRBV30
CDR3: CASSASFNYGYTF; DNA: TGCGCCAGCAGTGCTAGCTTTAACTATGGCTACACCTTC; size: NA; J: TRBJ1-2; D: NA; length: 13; V: TRBV10-1
CDR3: CASSLAGVNQPQHF; DNA: TGTGCCAGCAGCTTGGCAGGGGTTAATCAGCCCCAGCATTTT; size: few; J: TRBJ1-5; D: NA; length: 14; V: TRBV5-4
CDR3: CASSQYREEFGATYSNQPQHF; DNA: TGTGCCAGCAGCCAATACCGAGAGGAATTCGGGGCGACCTATAGCAATCAGCCCCAGCATTTT; size: NA; J: TRBJ1-5; D: NA; length: 21; V: TRBV14
CDR3: CASSEAGGPTTNEKLFF; DNA: TGTGCCAGCAGCGAAGCGGGGGGACCGACAACTAATGAAAAACTGTTTTTT; size: NA; J: TRBJ1-4; D: NA; length: 17; V: TRBV7-9
CDR3: CASSLKATNEQFF; DNA: TGTGCCAGCAGCTTAAAAGCGACCAATGAGCAGTTCTTC; size: once; J: TRBJ2-1; D: NA; length: 13; V: TRBV7-8
CDR3: CASSPTGSAWEQYF; DNA: TGTGCCAGCAGCCCGACAGGGTCCGCATGGGAGCAGTACTTC; size: NA; J: TRBJ2-7; D: TRBD1; length: 14; V: TRBV3-1/TRBV3-2
CDR3: CASSQEGLAPTQFF; DNA: TGTGCCAGCAGCCAAGAGGGACTAGCGCCAACCCAGTTCTTC; size: NA; J: TRBJ2-1; D: TRBD2; length: 14; V: TRBV3-1/TRBV3-2
CDR3: CASSQVGNRGLDGYTF; DNA: TGTGCCAGCAGCCAAGTAGGTAACAGGGGGCTAGATGGCTACACCTTC; size: NA; J: TRBJ1-2; D: TRBD1; length: 16; V: TRBV14
CDR3: CASRTPGGNTEAFF; DNA: TGTGCCAGCAGGACGCCAGGGGGGAACACTGAAGCTTTCTTT; size: NA; J: TRBJ1-1; D: TRBD1; length: 14; V: TRBV25-1
CDR3: CATSEPDGSSYNEQFF; DNA: TGTGCCACCAGTGAACCGGACGGGAGCTCCTACAATGAGCAGTTCTTC; size: NA; J: TRBJ2-1; D: NA; length: 16; V: TRBV24-1
CDR3: CASSLAGTTYTDTQYF; DNA: TGTGCCAGCAGCTTGGCCGGGACTACTTACACAGATACGCAGTATTTT; size: NA; J: TRBJ2-3; D: TRBD2; length: 16; V: TRBV5-8
CDR3: CASSLSGSDEQFF; DNA: TGTGCCAGCAGCTTAAGCGGGAGTGATGAGCAGTTCTTC; size: NA; J: TRBJ2-1; D: TRBD2; length: 13; V: TRBV7-9
CDR3: CASSPEMLAGARYEQYF; DNA: TGTGCCAGCAGCCCAGAGATGCTAGCGGGGGCCCGTTACGAGCAGTACTTC; size: NA; J: TRBJ2-7; D: TRBD2; length: 17; V: TRBV5-5
CDR3: CASRMTGGSAGELFF; DNA: TGTGCCAGCAGGATGACAGGGGGCTCGGCCGGGGAGCTGTTTTTT; size: NA; J: TRBJ2-2; D: TRBD1; length: 15; V: TRBV28
CDR3: CSVTSREGTDTQYF; DNA: TGCAGCGTTACTTCTAGAGAGGGCACAGATACGCAGTATTTT; size: NA; J: TRBJ2-3; D: NA; length: 14; V: TRBV29-1
CDR3: CASSLPLVLDRGRVETQYF; DNA: TGCGCCAGCAGCCTACCCCTTGTGTTAGACAGGGGGCGCGTAGAGACCCAGTACTTC; size: NA; J: TRBJ2-5; D: TRBD1; length: 19; V: TRBV5-1
CDR3: CSVEGRGGKSNTEAFF; DNA: TGCAGCGTTGAAGGCCGAGGGGGGAAATCGAACACTGAAGCTTTCTTT; size: few; J: TRBJ1-1; D: NA; length: 16; V: TRBV29-1
CDR3: CASRSWDTKNIQYF; DNA: TGTGCCAGCAGGTCGTGGGACACTAAAAACATTCAGTACTTC; size: NA; J: TRBJ2-4; D: NA; length: 14; V: TRBV27
CDR3: CATSRDRNTEAFF; DNA: TGTGCCACCAGCAGAGATCGGAACACTGAAGCTTTCTTT; size: once; J: TRBJ1-1; D: NA; length: 13; V: TRBV15
CDR3: CASSQPGSAKTQYF; DNA: TGTGCCAGCAGCCAACCTGGAAGCGCGAAGACCCAGTACTTC; size: NA; J: TRBJ2-5; D: NA; length: 14; V: TRBV14
CDR3: CSVPHVAFSSYGYTF; DNA: TGCAGCGTTCCCCATGTGGCCTTTAGTAGCTATGGCTACACCTTC; size: NA; J: TRBJ1-2; D: NA; length: 15; V: TRBV29-1
CDR3: CASREGPQADAGELFF; DNA: TGTGCCAGTAGGGAAGGGCCCCAAGCGGACGCCGGGGAGCTGTTTTTT; size: NA; J: TRBJ2-2; D: NA; length: 16; V: TRBV19
CDR3: CASSLGLAGDTYNEQFF; DNA: TGTGCCAGCAGTCTGGGACTAGCGGGAGACACCTACAATGAGCAGTTCTTC; size: NA; J: TRBJ2-1; D: TRBD2; length: 17; V: TRBV28
CDR3: CASSSRREPLYGYTF; DNA: TGTGCCAGCAGTTCCCGACGGGAACCCCTGTATGGCTACACCTTC; size: once; J: TRBJ1-2; D: NA; length: 15; V: TRBV6-5
CDR3: CASSESRYGNTIYF; DNA: TGCGCCAGCAGTGAGTCTAGATATGGAAACACCATATATTTT; size: NA; J: TRBJ1-3; D: NA; length: 14; V: TRBV10-2
CDR3: CASNFDSRGPLNTEAFF; DNA: TGTGCCAGCAACTTCGATTCTAGGGGGCCGTTGAACACTGAAGCTTTCTTT; size: NA; J: TRBJ1-1; D: TRBD1; length: 17; V: TRBV7-2
CDR3: CASSLGLAGDSDTQYF; DNA: TGTGCCAGCAGCCTAGGACTAGCGGGAGACTCAGATACGCAGTATTTT; size: once; J: TRBJ2-3; D: TRBD2; length: 16; V: TRBV5-4
CDR3: CASSPRRLAETYEQYF; DNA: TGTGCCAGCTCACCACGACGGCTAGCGGAAACCTACGAGCAGTACTTC; size: once; J: TRBJ2-7; D: TRBD2; length: 16; V: TRBV18
CDR3: CASSQIVRQEENTEAFF; DNA: TGTGCCAGCAGCCAAATAGTTAGACAGGAAGAAAACACTGAAGCTTTCTTT; size: NA; J: TRBJ1-1; D: NA; length: 17; V: TRBV3-1/TRBV3-2
CDR3: CASSQDLFTVAGGGVAKNIQYF; DNA: TGTGCCAGCAGCCAAGATCTCTTCACAGTAGCGGGAGGAGGGGTAGCCAAAAACATTCAGTACTTC; size: NA; J: TRBJ2-4; D: TRBD2; length: 22; V: TRBV14
CDR3: CASSRTADEETQYF; DNA: TGTGCCAGCAGTAGGACGGCGGATGAAGAGACCCAGTACTTC; size: NA; J: TRBJ2-5; D: NA; length: 14; V: TRBV28
CDR3: CASSLTGSTEAFF; DNA: TGTGCCAGCAGCTTAACGGGGTCCACTGAAGCTTTCTTT; size: NA; J: TRBJ1-1; D: NA; length: 13; V: TRBV7-2
CDR3: CASSLTSGEQYF; DNA: TGTGCCAGCAGCCTAACAAGCGGAGAGCAGTACTTC; size: NA; J: TRBJ2-7; D: NA; length: 12; V: TRBV7-9
CDR3: CASSDPTGDSNQPQHF; DNA: TGTGCCAGCAGTGACCCAACAGGGGATTCCAATCAGCCCCAGCATTTT; size: NA; J: TRBJ1-5; D: TRBD1; length: 16; V: TRBV6-1
CDR3: CASSQIQQGYGYTF; DNA: TGCGCCAGCAGCCAAATTCAACAGGGGTATGGCTACACCTTC; size: NA; J: TRBJ1-2; D: TRBD1; length: 14; V: TRBV5-1
CDR3: CASSWGDRASPLHF; DNA: TGTGCCAGCAGCTGGGGGGACAGGGCTTCACCCCTCCACTTT; size: NA; J: TRBJ1-6; D: TRBD1; length: 14; V: TRBV7-2
CDR3: CASSPSGGGDTQYF; DNA: TGTGCCAGCAGTCCCTCAGGGGGCGGGGATACGCAGTATTTT; size: NA; J: TRBJ2-3; D: TRBD1; length: 14; V: TRBV6-7
CDR3: CASRDTSGSQDEQFF; DNA: TGTGCCAGCAGGGATACTAGCGGGAGTCAGGATGAGCAGTTCTTC; size: NA; J: TRBJ2-1; D: TRBD2; length: 15; V: TRBV3-1/TRBV3-2